The 6 T cell receptor beta chains listed next were all sequenced from one sample in a study of T cells in Graves' hyperthyroidism and ophthalmopathy. Regions amplified from RNA transcripts were the TCR beta CDR3 regions. First-round RT-PCR targeting the TCR CDR3 was performed with the HTBI primer set. Each CDR3 protein gets one entry after TCRdb re-called the multiplex PCR reads with MiXCR. The sample holds over 500,000 distinct CDR3 sequences; 15% to 20% are singletons and the top ten take approximately 30%. The specimen sequenced was blood. The receptor source for this set is a woman aged 25 to 45 with Graves' ophthalmopathy.

The gene calls are TRBV6-1 and TRBJ2-1; TRBD2 matches at 7 bases. J gave up 2 bases and V 6 bases, and 4 bases lay outside the gene matches. The CDR3 consists of 14 residues. Germline V gene lookup returns CDR1 MNHNS and CDR2 SASEGT. The CDR3 bases are TGTGCCAGCAGAGGACTAGTCACCTACAATGAGCAGTTCTTC. The encoded protein is CASRGLVTYNEQFF.

This clonotype appeared a few times. The chain employs TRBV6-5 and TRBJ1-6; 7 bases align to TRBD1. There are 17 residues in the CDR3. Germline V gene lookup returns CDR1 MNHEY and CDR2 SVGAGI. After removal of 2 bases from V and 10 bases from J, the junction contained 14 bases not matched to a gene. CDR3 sequence (DNA): TGTGCCAGCAGTTACCCACCAAGTCCAGGGGGGAGCTCACCCCTCCACTTT. This codes for CASSYPPSPGGSSPLHF.

This clonotype came up many times. The chain couples TRBV28 to TRBJ1-2; 8 bases line up with TRBD1. V shed 6 bases and J 4 bases; nucleotides not matched to a gene: 7. The CDR3 consists of 14 residues. Germline values: CDR1 MDHEN, CDR2 SYDVKM. The CDR3 region is CASSHGTGRYGYTF. For the CDR3, the DNA is TGTGCCAGCAGCCACGGGACAGGTCGCTATGGCTACACCTTC.

The table lists this clonotype with many counts. V usage is TRBV11-2 and J usage is TRBJ2-6; TRBD1 aligns across 7 bases. CDR1 and CDR2 (germline): SGHAT, FQNNGV. Losses at the gene ends were 2 bases for V and 0 bases for J; bases not matched to a gene: 4. The CDR3 loop spans 17 amino acids. The CDR3 DNA follows: TGTGCCAGCAGCTTAATGGCAGGGGGCTCTGGGGCCAACGTCCTGACTTTC. It specifies CASSLMAGGSGANVLTF.

This clonotype has at least ten counts. The V call is TRBV18, the J call TRBJ2-7; D is perhaps TRBD2 (6 bases). Per the germline V gene, CDR1 is KGHSH and CDR2 is LQKENI. The V end was cut by 6 bases, the J end by 6 bases, with 15 bases between. This CDR3 has 13 amino acids. CDR3 amino acids: CASSEGIRLEQYF. In DNA form, the CDR3 reads TGTGCCAGCTCGGAGGGTATCCGGCTCGAGCAGTACTTC.

The count of this clonotype is one. A much larger clone lies one base from this, so it may be a read error. V usage is TRBV7-2 and J usage is TRBJ1-1; 7 bases agree with TRBD1. CDR1 SGHTA and CDR2 FQGNSA come from the germline V gene. The CDR3 length is 14 residues. CDR3 nucleotide sequence: TGTGCCGGCAGCTCGACAGGGTGGAACACTGAAGCTTTCTTT. Protein product: CAGSSTGWNTEAFF. Full variable domain (rest looked up from reference TRBV7-2 and TRBJ1-1): GAGVSQSPSNKVTEKGKDVELRCDPISGHTALYWYRQSLGQGLEFLIYFQGNSAPDKSGLPSDRFSAERTGGSVSTLTIQRTQQEDSAVYLCAGSSTGWNTEAFFGQGTRLTVV.